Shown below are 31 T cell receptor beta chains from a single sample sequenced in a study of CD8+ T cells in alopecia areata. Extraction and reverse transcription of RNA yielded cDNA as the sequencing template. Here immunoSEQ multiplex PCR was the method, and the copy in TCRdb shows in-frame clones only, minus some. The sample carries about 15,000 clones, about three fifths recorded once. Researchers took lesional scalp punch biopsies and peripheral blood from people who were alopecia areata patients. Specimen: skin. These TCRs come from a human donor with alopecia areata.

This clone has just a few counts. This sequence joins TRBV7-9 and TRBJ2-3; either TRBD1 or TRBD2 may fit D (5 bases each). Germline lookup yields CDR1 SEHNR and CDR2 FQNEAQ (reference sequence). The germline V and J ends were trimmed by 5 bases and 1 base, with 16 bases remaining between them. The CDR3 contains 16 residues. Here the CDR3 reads CASSPTSGRGTDTQYF. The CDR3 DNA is TGTGCCAGCAGCCCAACATCGGGACGTGGCACAGATACGCAGTATTTT. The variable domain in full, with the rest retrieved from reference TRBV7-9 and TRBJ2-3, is DTGVSQNPRHKITKRGQNVTFRCDPISEHNRLYWYRQTLGQGPEFLTYFQNEAQLEKSRLLSDRFSAERPKGSFSTLEIQRTEQGDSAMYLCASSPTSGRGTDTQYFGPGTRLTVL.

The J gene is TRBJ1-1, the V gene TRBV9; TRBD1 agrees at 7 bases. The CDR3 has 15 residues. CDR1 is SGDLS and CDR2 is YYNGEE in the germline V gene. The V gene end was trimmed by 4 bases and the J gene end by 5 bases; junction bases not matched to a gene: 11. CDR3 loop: CASSPVQTGRTEAFF. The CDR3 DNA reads TGTGCCAGCAGCCCAGTTCAGACAGGGAGGACTGAAGCTTTCTTT.

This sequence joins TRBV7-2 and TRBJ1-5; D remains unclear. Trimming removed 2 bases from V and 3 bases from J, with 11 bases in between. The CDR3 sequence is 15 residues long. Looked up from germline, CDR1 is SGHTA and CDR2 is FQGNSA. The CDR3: CASSLKESDNQPQHF. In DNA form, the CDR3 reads TGTGCCAGCAGCTTAAAGGAATCCGACAATCAGCCCCAGCATTTT.

DNA for the CDR3: TGTGCCAGCAGTTTAGCGGGCGGAGACCTCCACTTT. Translating gives CASSLAGGDLHF. This chain uses TRBV27 with TRBJ1-6; D uncertain. Trimming removed 2 bases from V and 15 bases from J, with 11 bases in between. The CDR3 is 12 residues long. Looked up from germline, CDR1 is MNHEY and CDR2 is SMNVEV (reference sequence).

CDR3 sequence reads: CASSTGLAGLYEQYF. In DNA, the CDR3 is TGTGCCAGCAGTACAGGACTAGCGGGACTCTACGAGCAGTACTTC. The chain joins TRBV28 to TRBJ2-7; TRBD2 aligns across 12 bases. The V and J ends lost 5 bases and 3 bases, in that order; junction bases with no gene match: 5. CDR1 and CDR2 from the germline V gene are MDHEN and SYDVKM. This CDR3 is built from 15 residues.

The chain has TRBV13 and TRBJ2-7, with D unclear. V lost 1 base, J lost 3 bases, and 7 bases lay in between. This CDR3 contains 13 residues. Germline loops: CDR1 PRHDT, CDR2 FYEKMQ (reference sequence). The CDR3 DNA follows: TGTGCCAGCAGCTTAGAACAGTACTACGAGCAGTACTTC. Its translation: CASSLEQYYEQYF.

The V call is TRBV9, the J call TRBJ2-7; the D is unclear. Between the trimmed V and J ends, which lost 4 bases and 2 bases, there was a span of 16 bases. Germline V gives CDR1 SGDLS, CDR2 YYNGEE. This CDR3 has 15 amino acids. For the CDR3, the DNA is TGTGCCAGCAGCCTAGACGTGGGATCTGCCTACGAGCAGTACTTC. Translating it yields CASSLDVGSAYEQYF.

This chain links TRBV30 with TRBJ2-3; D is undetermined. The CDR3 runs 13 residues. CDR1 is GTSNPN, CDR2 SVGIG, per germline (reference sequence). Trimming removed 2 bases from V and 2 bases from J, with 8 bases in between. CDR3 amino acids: CAWSMRTTDTQYF. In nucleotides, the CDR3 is TGTGCCTGGAGTATGAGGACCACAGATACGCAGTATTTT.

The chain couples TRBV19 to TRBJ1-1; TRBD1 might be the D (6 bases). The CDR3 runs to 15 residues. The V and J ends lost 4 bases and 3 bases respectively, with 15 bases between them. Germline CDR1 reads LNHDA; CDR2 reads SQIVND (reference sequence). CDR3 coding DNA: TGTGCCAGTAGTAGACAGGTCTTTAGGTACACTGAAGCTTTCTTT. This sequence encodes CASSRQVFRYTEAFF.

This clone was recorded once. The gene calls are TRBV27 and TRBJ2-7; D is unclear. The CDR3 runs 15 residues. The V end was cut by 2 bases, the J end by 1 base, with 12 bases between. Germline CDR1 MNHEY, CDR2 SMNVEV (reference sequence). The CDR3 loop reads CASSLVLTSSYEQYF. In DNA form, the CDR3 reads TGTGCCAGCAGTTTAGTATTGACAAGTTCCTACGAGCAGTACTTC.

CDR3 sequence (DNA): TGTGCCAGCAGCTTAGGGGACAGCCGCAATGAGCAGTTCTTC. Protein product: CASSLGDSRNEQFF. The chain has TRBV11-2 and TRBJ2-1, with 7 bases fitting TRBD1. This CDR3 comprises 14 residues. The germline CDR1 and CDR2 sequences are SGHAT and FQNNGV. Trimming took 1 base from V and 6 from J; bases not matched to a gene: 3.

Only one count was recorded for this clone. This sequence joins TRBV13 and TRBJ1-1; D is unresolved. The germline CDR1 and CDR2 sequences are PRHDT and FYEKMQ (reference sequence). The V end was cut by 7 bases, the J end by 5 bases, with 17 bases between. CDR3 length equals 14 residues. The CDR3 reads CASTRSQISTEAFF. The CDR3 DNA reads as TGTGCCAGCACCCGAAGTCAGATTTCGACTGAAGCTTTCTTT.

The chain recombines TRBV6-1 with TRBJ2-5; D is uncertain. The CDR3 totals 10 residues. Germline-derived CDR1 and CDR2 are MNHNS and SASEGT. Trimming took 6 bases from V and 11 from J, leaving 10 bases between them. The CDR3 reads CASSSSGQYF. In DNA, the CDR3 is TGTGCCAGCAGCTCGAGTGGGCAGTACTTC.

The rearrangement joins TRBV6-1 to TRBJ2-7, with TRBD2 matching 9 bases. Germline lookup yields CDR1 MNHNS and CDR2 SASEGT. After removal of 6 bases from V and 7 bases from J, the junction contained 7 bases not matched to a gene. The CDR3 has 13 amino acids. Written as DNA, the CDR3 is TGTGCCAGCAGATTAGCGGGAGCTCAAGAGCAGTACTTC. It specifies CASRLAGAQEQYF.

CDR3 sequence reads: CAWKVPGAYEQYF. In DNA form, the CDR3 reads TGTGCCTGGAAGGTCCCCGGGGCCTACGAGCAGTACTTC. The rearrangement uses TRBV30 and TRBJ2-7; D is perhaps TRBD2 (5 bases). The V gene's germline CDR1 is GTSNPN and CDR2 SVGIG (reference sequence). Trimming took off 4 bases at V and 2 bases at J, with 12 bases between the two ends. This CDR3 spans 13 amino acids.

CDR3 amino acids: CASSVGDEQFF. For the CDR3, the DNA is TGTGCCAGCAGCGTCGGGGATGAGCAGTTCTTC. This rearrangement joins TRBV25-1 to TRBJ2-1; D perhaps matches TRBD2 (5 bases). V was shortened by 6 bases and J by 8 bases, with 8 bases between the two germline ends. The CDR3 loop spans 11 amino acids. The germline V gene encodes CDR1 MGHDK and CDR2 SYGVNS.

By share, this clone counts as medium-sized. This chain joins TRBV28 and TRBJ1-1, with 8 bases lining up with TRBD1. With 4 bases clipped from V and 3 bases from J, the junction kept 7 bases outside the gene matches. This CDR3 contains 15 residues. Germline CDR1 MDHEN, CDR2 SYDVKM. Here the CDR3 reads CASSSTGVGDTEAFF. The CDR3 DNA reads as TGTGCCAGCAGTTCGACAGGGGTGGGAGACACTGAAGCTTTCTTT.

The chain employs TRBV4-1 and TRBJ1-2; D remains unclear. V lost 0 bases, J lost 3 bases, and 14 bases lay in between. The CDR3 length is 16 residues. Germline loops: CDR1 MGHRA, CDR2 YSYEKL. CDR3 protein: CASSQDFGRRYYGYTF. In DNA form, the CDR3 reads TGCGCCAGCAGCCAAGATTTTGGGCGCCGGTACTATGGCTACACCTTC.

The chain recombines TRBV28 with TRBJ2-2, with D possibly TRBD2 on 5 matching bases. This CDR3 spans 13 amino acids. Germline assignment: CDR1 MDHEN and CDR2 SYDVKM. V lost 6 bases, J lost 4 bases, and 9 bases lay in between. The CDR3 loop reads CASRTTATGELFF. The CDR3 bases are TGTGCCAGCAGGACTACAGCCACCGGGGAGCTGTTTTTT.

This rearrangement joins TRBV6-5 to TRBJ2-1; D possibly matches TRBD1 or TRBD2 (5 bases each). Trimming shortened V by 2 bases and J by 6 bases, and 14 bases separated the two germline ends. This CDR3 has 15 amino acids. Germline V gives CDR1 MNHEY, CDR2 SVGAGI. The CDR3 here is CASSYGAGRVNEQFF. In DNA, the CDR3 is TGTGCCAGCAGTTACGGGGCAGGGCGGGTCAATGAGCAGTTCTTC.

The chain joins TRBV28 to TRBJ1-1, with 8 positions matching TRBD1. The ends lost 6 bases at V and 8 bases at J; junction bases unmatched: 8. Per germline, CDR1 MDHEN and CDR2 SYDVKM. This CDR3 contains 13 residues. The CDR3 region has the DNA TGTGCCAGCAGAGAAACAGGGGGAATGGAAGCTTTCTTT. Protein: CASRETGGMEAFF.

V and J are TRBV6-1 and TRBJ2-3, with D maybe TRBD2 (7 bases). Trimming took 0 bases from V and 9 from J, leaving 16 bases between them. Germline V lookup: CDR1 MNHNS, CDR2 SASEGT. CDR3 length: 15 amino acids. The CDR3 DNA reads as TGTGCCAGCAGTGAAGCCTCCCGGGGGGCCAGGACGCAGTATTTT. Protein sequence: CASSEASRGARTQYF.

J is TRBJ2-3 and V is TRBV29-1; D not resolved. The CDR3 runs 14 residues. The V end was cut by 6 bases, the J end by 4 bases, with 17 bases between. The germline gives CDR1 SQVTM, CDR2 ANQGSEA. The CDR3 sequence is CSVINPIKADTQYF. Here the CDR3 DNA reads TGCAGCGTGATTAACCCGATTAAGGCAGATACGCAGTATTTT.

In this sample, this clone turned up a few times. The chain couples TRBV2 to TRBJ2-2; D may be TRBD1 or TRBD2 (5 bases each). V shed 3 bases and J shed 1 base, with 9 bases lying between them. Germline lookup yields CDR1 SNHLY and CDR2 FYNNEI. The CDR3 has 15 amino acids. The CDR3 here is CASSEGRWNTGELFF. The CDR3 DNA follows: TGTGCCAGCAGTGAGGGACGATGGAACACCGGGGAGCTGTTTTTT.

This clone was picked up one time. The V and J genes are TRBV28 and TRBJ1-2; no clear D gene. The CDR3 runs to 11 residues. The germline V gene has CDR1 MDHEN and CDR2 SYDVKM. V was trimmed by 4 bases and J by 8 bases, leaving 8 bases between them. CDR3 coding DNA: TGTGCCAGCAGTTCTTGGTTGGGCTACACCTTC. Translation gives CASSSWLGYTF.

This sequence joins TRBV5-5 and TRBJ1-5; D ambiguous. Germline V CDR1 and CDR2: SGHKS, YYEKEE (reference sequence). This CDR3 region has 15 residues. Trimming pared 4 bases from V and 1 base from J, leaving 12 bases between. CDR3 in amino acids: CASSGGRRSNQPQHF. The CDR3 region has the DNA TGTGCCAGCAGCGGAGGGCGGCGGAGCAATCAGCCCCAGCATTTT.

For the CDR3, the DNA is TGTGCCAGCTCACCACGACAGGTTTTTGCCCCGTCCGGGAAATACGAGCAGTACTTC. Protein product: CASSPRQVFAPSGKYEQYF. The V and J genes are TRBV18 and TRBJ2-7; D possibly corresponds to TRBD1 (6 bases). This CDR3 is built from 19 residues. The germline gives CDR1 KGHSH, CDR2 LQKENI. Trimming stripped 1 base from V and 4 bases from J, with 26 bases between.

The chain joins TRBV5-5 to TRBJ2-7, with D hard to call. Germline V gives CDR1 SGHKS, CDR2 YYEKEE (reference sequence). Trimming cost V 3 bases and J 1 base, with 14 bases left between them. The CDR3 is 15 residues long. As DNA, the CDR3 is TGTGCCAGCAGCTCAAAGGGCATTCTATCCTACGAGCAGTACTTC. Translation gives CASSSKGILSYEQYF.

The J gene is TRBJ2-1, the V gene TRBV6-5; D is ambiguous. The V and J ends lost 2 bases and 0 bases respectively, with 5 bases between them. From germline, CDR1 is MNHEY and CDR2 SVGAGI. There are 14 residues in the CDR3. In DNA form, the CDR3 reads TGTGCCAGCAGTTACGTGAGCTCCTACAATGAGCAGTTCTTC. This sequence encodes CASSYVSSYNEQFF.

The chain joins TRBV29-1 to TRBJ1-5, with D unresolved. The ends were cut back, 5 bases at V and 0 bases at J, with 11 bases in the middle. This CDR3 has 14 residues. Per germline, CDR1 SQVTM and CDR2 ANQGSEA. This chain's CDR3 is CSVSFTDSNQPQHF. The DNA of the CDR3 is TGCAGCGTTTCCTTTACAGATAGCAATCAGCCCCAGCATTTT.

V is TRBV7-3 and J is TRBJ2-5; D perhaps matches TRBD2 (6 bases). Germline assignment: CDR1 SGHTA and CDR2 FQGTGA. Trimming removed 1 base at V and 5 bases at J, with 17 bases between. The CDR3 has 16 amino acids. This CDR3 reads CASSLNGPGVVETQYF. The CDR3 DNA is TGTGCCAGCAGCTTAAATGGACCGGGGGTGGTGGAGACCCAGTACTTC.